The rows below give T cell receptor beta chains drawn from one sample of a study of blood T cell repertoires in COVID-19. Sequencing used immunoSEQ multiplex PCR; TCRdb keeps in-frame clones, though not all of them. The table shows 250,000 to 350,000 clones, with about nine tenths occurring only once. Sequencing was done on a sample of peripheral blood. The receptor source for this set is a woman aged 40 to 50 who had recovered from COVID-19. CDR3s include the opening cysteine and the closing phenylalanine or tryptophan. Fields, in order: CDR3 length, V gene, clone size, J gene, D gene, CDR3 protein, CDR3 DNA. D genes are given only for firm matches. Expanded clones are given a class, and other clones once, few, many or no size at all.

>14|TRBV19|.|TRBJ1-2|.
CASSIGQGNYGYTF
TGTGCCAGTAGTATAGGCCAGGGTAACTATGGCTACACCTTC
>13|TRBV2|.|TRBJ1-1|.
CASSDRGSTEAFF
TGTGCCAGCAGTGACAGGGGAAGCACTGAAGCTTTCTTT
>16|TRBV15|.|TRBJ2-5|TRBD2
CATSRDFPGGQETQYF
TGTGCCACCAGCAGAGATTTCCCGGGAGGGCAAGAGACCCAGTACTTC
>16|TRBV11-2|.|TRBJ1-2|.
CASSLTLAVGVRGYTF
TGTGCCAGCAGCTTAACTTTGGCAGTCGGGGTGAGAGGCTACACCTTC
>13|TRBV6-5|.|TRBJ2-7|.
CASRTTLGDEQYF
TGTGCCAGCAGGACTACACTAGGAGACGAGCAGTACTTC
>15|TRBV28|.|TRBJ1-5|.
CASSPHQTGNQPQHF
TGTGCCAGCAGCCCACACCAGACAGGCAATCAGCCCCAGCATTTT
>14|TRBV18|few|TRBJ2-7|.
CASSPNPASAEQYF
TGTGCCAGCTCACCTAACCCGGCCAGCGCCGAGCAGTACTTC
>15|TRBV11-3|.|TRBJ2-2|.
CASSYPGVGTGELFF
TGTGCCAGCAGCTACCCCGGGGTTGGCACCGGGGAGCTGTTTTTT
>14|TRBV5-4|.|TRBJ2-7|TRBD2
CASSPGGSWREQYF
TGTGCCAGCAGCCCAGGCGGGAGCTGGCGCGAGCAGTACTTC
>16|TRBV30|.|TRBJ2-2|TRBD2
CAWSVGTSGITGELFF
TGTGCCTGGAGTGTAGGGACTAGCGGCATTACCGGGGAGCTGTTTTTT
>15|TRBV11-2|once|TRBJ1-1|TRBD1
CASSPSDRGNTEAFF
TGTGCCAGCAGCCCATCGGACAGGGGGAACACTGAAGCTTTCTTT
>13|TRBV5-4|.|TRBJ1-4|.
CASRQGTNEKLFF
TGTGCCAGCAGGCAGGGGACTAATGAAAAACTGTTTTTT
>15|TRBV6-2/TRBV6-3|.|TRBJ2-3|.
CASSYVEVSTDTQYF
TGTGCCAGCAGTTACGTGGAGGTCAGCACAGATACGCAGTATTTT
>16|TRBV18|once|TRBJ2-2|.
CASSPFRGADTGELFF
TGTGCCAGCTCACCGTTTCGAGGAGCCGACACCGGGGAGCTGTTTTTT
>14|TRBV3-1/TRBV3-2|.|TRBJ1-2|.
CASRPAGQPYGYTF
TGTGCCAGCAGACCCGCCGGACAGCCCTATGGCTACACCTTC
>15|TRBV4-2|once|TRBJ2-5|TRBD1
CASSQDFRQGETQYF
TGTGCCAGCAGCCAAGATTTCAGACAGGGAGAGACCCAGTACTTC
>16|TRBV4-1|.|TRBJ1-2|TRBD1
CASSQHQGANNYGYTF
TGCGCCAGCAGCCAACACCAGGGGGCAAATAACTATGGCTACACCTTC
>15|TRBV7-6|.|TRBJ2-7|TRBD1
CASSLRQGINYEQYF
TGTGCCAGCAGCCTAAGACAGGGGATTAACTACGAGCAGTACTTC
>15|TRBV2|.|TRBJ2-7|TRBD2
CASIIAGLSSYEQYF
TGTGCCAGCATTATCGCGGGACTAAGCTCCTACGAGCAGTACTTC
>14|TRBV5-4|.|TRBJ1-4|TRBD1
CASSPGQLGEKLFF
TGTGCCAGCAGCCCGGGACAGTTGGGTGAAAAACTGTTTTTT
>16|TRBV24-1|few|TRBJ2-3|TRBD1
CATSDTGQGRSDTQYF
TGTGCCACCAGTGATACGGGACAGGGAAGGTCGGATACGCAGTATTTT
>13|TRBV7-9|few|TRBJ1-5|.
CASSQISNQPQHF
TGTGCCAGCAGCCAGATTAGCAATCAGCCCCAGCATTTT